Listed below are T cell receptor beta chains from one sample, sequenced in a study of T-cell reconstitution after alpha-beta-depleted transplantation in children. Via MiXCR, TCRdb re-called the PCR reads, giving one row per CDR3 protein. This repertoire shows hundreds of thousands of distinct CDR3 sequences, 15% to 20% found once; its top ten account for roughly 29%. The sequencing here drew on PBMCs, mostly from graft donor cells, taken 360 days after TCRalphabeta/CD19-depleted stem cell transplant. These receptors came from a boy under two years old who had a stem cell transplant for Wiskott-Aldrich syndrome, so the T cells may come from the graft donor. Each CDR3 is given with its conserved first and last residue. D genes are given only for firm matches. Rows give clone size only sometimes, using once, few, many, or a class for an expanded clone.

>TRBV5-6|NA|TRBJ2-1|TRBD2
CASSLWDIPAGGEFF
TGTGCCAGCAGCCTCTGGGACATCCCAGCGGGAGGGGAGTTCTTC
>TRBV21-1|few|TRBJ2-7|NA
CASSKGTVTYEQYF
TGTGCCAGCAGCAAAGGGACCGTCACCTACGAGCAGTACTTC
>TRBV9|NA|TRBJ2-1|TRBD2
CASSWGTSGDNEQFF
TGTGCCAGCAGTTGGGGGACTAGCGGAGACAATGAGCAGTTCTTC
>TRBV5-6|few|TRBJ2-7|NA
CASSRTGPSYEQYF
TGTGCCAGCAGCAGAACCGGGCCGTCCTACGAGCAGTACTTC
>TRBV4-3|NA|TRBJ2-3|NA
CASSQDVPGTDTQYF
TGCGCCAGCAGCCAAGACGTTCCAGGGACAGATACGCAGTATTTT
>TRBV29-1|NA|TRBJ2-2|NA
CSVEEGGYSGELFF
TGCAGCGTTGAAGAAGGCGGGTACTCCGGGGAGCTGTTTTTT
>TRBV10-1|many|TRBJ2-1|TRBD1
CASSGPGGNEQFF
TGCGCCAGCAGTGGCCCAGGGGGCAATGAGCAGTTCTTC
>TRBV10-3|few|TRBJ2-1|TRBD2
CAISKSGSSYNEQFF
TGTGCCATCAGTAAGAGCGGGAGCTCCTACAATGAGCAGTTCTTC
>TRBV5-5|many|TRBJ2-1|NA
CASSLNRGGHNEQFF
TGTGCCAGCAGTTTAAACAGGGGAGGCCACAATGAGCAGTTCTTC
>TRBV7-6|NA|TRBJ2-7|NA
CASSLVPGNEQYF
TGTGCCAGCAGCTTAGTGCCAGGGAACGAGCAGTACTTC
>TRBV5-4|few|TRBJ2-7|TRBD2
CASSSSGGNFYDQYF
TGTGCCAGCAGTTCTAGCGGGGGGAATTTCTACGATCAGTACTTC
>TRBV7-9|NA|TRBJ1-4|NA
CASSFIYEKLFF
TGTGCCAGCAGCTTCATCTATGAAAAACTGTTTTTT
>TRBV12-3/TRBV12-4|few|TRBJ2-5|NA
CASSLMKETQYF
TGTGCCAGCAGTCTGATGAAAGAGACCCAGTACTTC
>TRBV5-5|many|TRBJ2-2|NA
CASSLSSGANTGELFF
TGTGCCAGCAGTTTAAGCTCGGGGGCGAACACCGGGGAGCTGTTTTTT
>TRBV12-3/TRBV12-4|NA|TRBJ1-2|NA
CASSLEVSNGYTF
TGTGCCAGCAGTTTAGAGGTCAGCAATGGCTACACCTTC
>TRBV5-1|few|TRBJ2-2|TRBD1
CASSPRTGPNTGELFF
TGCGCCAGCAGTCCCCGGACAGGGCCTAACACCGGGGAGCTGTTTTTT
>TRBV25-1|few|TRBJ1-2|NA
CASSELSEWGYTF
TGTGCCAGCAGTGAATTATCGGAGTGGGGCTACACCTTC
>TRBV6-2/TRBV6-3|few|TRBJ2-2|TRBD1
CASSYTTGVFRTGELFF
TGTGCCAGCAGTTACACGACAGGGGTATTTCGCACCGGGGAGCTGTTTTTT
>TRBV5-5|NA|TRBJ2-7|TRBD1
CASSLGTGTVGYEQYF
TGTGCCAGCAGCTTGGGAACCGGGACAGTGGGTTACGAGCAGTACTTC
>TRBV7-6|NA|TRBJ1-4|NA
CASSLAPGPLSEKLFF
TGTGCCAGCAGCTTAGCACCCGGGCCCCTAAGCGAAAAACTGTTTTTT
>TRBV28|NA|TRBJ2-1|NA
CASSQGRGEQFF
TGTGCCAGCAGTCAAGGCAGGGGTGAGCAGTTCTTC
>TRBV12-3/TRBV12-4|few|TRBJ2-3|NA
CASSALGLSTDTQYF
TGTGCCAGCAGTGCGCTCGGGCTCAGCACAGATACGCAGTATTTT
>TRBV4-1|NA|TRBJ2-5|TRBD2
CASSQPLRGGQETQYF
TGCGCCAGCAGCCAACCCTTGCGGGGGGGCCAAGAGACCCAGTACTTC
>TRBV3-1|NA|TRBJ2-3|NA
CASSQDRSDTQYF
TGTGCCAGCAGCCAAGATCGATCAGATACGCAGTATTTT
>TRBV25-1|many|TRBJ2-1|NA
CASSERIGGEQFF
TGTGCCAGCAGTGAAAGAATCGGTGGGGAGCAGTTCTTC
>TRBV11-2|few|TRBJ2-5|NA
CASSLDRSLQETQYF
TGTGCCAGCAGCTTAGATCGTAGTCTTCAAGAGACCCAGTACTTC
>TRBV25-1|few|TRBJ1-6|TRBD1
CASNDRGSNSPLHF
TGTGCCAGCAACGACAGGGGCTCAAATTCACCCCTCCACTTT
>TRBV4-3|NA|TRBJ2-7|TRBD1
CASSQGTGPYEQYF
TGCGCCAGCAGCCAGGGGACAGGGCCCTACGAGCAGTACTTC
>TRBV12-3/TRBV12-4|many|TRBJ2-1|NA
CASSLSESGEQFF
TGTGCCAGCAGTTTATCGGAAAGTGGTGAGCAGTTCTTC
>TRBV12-3/TRBV12-4|NA|TRBJ1-1|TRBD1
CASTSPCLDRDTEAFF
TGTGCCAGCACAAGCCCCTGCCTCGACAGGGACACTGAAGCTTTCTTT
>TRBV20-1|few|TRBJ1-6|NA
CSARDLGGNSPLHF
TGCAGTGCTAGAGATCTGGGGGGGAATTCACCCCTCCACTTT
>TRBV20-1|NA|TRBJ2-3|TRBD2
CSARTLAGVFTDTQYF
TGCAGTGCTAGGACCTTAGCGGGAGTTTTCACAGATACGCAGTATTTT
>TRBV4-1|once|TRBJ2-3|NA
CASSQGNVYDTQYF
TGCGCCAGCAGCCAGGGGAACGTTTACGATACGCAGTATTTT
>TRBV29-1|NA|TRBJ2-1|NA
CSVGGTATYNEQFF
TGCAGCGTTGGCGGGACGGCAACCTACAATGAGCAGTTCTTC